This TCR beta chain was sequenced in a study of neoadjuvant anti-PD-1 for oral cavity cancer. Study results and limitations: Each response group had just a few patients in TCR analyses.

The V and J ends lost 0 bases and 9 bases respectively, with 17 bases between them. Looked up from germline, CDR1 is KGHSH and CDR2 is LQKENI. This CDR3 is built from 15 residues. Points on this clone: The antigen remains unidentified.

TCRdb's table, derived via immunoSEQ multiplex PCR, lists solely in-frame clones and lacks some. The sample has thousands of clones, around 73% seen once. The sample was PBMCs, taken before nivolumab (anti-PD-1) treatment. The V call is TRBV18, the J call TRBJ2-5; D is perhaps TRBD1 (5 bases). The sequence came from a person between 40 and 79 years old with oral cavity squamous cell carcinoma. The chain's CDR3 is CASSPPVGRGASQYF. CDR3 DNA: TGTGCCAGCTCACCACCGGTGGGGCGAGGAGCGTCCCAGTACTTC. The variable domain in full, completed from reference TRBV18 and TRBJ2-5, reads NAGVMQNPRHLVRRRGQEARLRCSPMKGHSHVYWYRQLPEEGLKFMVYLQKENIIDESGMPKERFSAEFPKEGPSILRIQQVVRGDSAAYFCASSPPVGRGASQYFGPGTRLLVL.